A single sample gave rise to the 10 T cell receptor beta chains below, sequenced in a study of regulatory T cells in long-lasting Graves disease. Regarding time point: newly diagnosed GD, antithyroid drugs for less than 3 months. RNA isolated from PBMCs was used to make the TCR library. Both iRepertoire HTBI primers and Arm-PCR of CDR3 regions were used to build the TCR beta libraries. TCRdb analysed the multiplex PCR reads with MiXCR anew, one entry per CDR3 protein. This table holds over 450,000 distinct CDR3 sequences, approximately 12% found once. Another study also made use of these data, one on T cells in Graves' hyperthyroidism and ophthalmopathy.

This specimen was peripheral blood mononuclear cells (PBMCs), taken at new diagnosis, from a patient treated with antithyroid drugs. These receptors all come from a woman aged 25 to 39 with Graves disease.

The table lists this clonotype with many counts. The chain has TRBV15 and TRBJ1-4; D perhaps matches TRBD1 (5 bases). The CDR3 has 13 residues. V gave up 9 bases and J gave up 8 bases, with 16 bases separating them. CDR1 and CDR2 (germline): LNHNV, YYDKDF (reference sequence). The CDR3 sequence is CATTRGVLEKLFF. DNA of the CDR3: TGTGCCACTACGCGGGGGGTTTTAGAAAAACTGTTTTTT.

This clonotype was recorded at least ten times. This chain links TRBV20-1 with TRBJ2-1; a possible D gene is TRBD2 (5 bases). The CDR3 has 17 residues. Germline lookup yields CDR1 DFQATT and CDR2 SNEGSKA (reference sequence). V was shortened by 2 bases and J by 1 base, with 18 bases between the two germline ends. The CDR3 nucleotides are TGCAGTGCTAGATCCTTACTAGGAAGTGTGTCCTACAATGAGCAGTTCTTC. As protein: CSARSLLGSVSYNEQFF.

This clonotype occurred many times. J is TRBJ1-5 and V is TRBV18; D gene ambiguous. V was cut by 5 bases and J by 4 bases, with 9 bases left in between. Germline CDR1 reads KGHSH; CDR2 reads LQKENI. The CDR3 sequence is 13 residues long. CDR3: CASSWSLNQPQHF. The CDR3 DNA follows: TGTGCCAGCTCATGGTCCCTAAATCAGCCCCAGCATTTT.

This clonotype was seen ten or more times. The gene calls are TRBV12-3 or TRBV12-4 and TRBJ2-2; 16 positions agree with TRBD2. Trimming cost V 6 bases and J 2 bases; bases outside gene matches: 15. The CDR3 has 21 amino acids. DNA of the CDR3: TGTGCCAGCAGAGTTTTAAAGAGGGGACTAGCGGGAGGGCCAAACACCGGGGAGCTGTTTTTT. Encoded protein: CASRVLKRGLAGGPNTGELFF.

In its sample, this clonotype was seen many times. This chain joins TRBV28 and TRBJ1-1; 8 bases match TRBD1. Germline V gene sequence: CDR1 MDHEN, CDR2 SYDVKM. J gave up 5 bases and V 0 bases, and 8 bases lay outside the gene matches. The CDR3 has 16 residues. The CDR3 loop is CASSLWGTGVETEAFF. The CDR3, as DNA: TGTGCCAGCAGTTTATGGGGGACAGGCGTGGAGACTGAAGCTTTCTTT. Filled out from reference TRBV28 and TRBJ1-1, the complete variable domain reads DVKVTQSSRYLVKRTGEKVFLECVQDMDHENMFWYRQDPGLGLRLIYFSYDVKMKEKGDIPEGYSVSREKKERFSLILESASTNQTSMYLCASSLWGTGVETEAFFGQGTRLTVV.

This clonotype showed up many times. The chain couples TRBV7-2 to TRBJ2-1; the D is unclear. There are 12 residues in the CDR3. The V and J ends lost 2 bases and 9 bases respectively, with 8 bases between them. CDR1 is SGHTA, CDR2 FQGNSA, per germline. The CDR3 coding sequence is TGTGCCAGCAGCTTAACCAGGAGTGAGCAGTTCTTC. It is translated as CASSLTRSEQFF.

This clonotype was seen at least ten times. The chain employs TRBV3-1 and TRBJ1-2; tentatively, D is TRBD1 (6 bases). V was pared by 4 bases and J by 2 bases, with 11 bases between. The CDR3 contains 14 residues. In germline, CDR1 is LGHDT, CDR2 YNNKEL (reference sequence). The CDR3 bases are TGTGCCAGCAGCCCGGACAGCCGCAACTATGGCTACACCTTC. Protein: CASSPDSRNYGYTF.

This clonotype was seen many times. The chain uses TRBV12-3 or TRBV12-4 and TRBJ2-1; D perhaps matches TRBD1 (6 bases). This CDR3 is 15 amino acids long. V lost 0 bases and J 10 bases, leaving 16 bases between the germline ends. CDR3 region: CASSLAQAPRGEQFF. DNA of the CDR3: TGTGCCAGCAGTTTAGCCCAAGCTCCGAGGGGGGAGCAGTTCTTC.

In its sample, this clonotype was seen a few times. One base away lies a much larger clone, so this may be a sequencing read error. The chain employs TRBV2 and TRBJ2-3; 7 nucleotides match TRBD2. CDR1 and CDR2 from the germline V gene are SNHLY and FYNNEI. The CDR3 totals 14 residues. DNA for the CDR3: TGTGCCAGCAGGGGAGGGACTCCTACAGGTACGCAGTATTTT. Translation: CASRGGTPTGTQYF.

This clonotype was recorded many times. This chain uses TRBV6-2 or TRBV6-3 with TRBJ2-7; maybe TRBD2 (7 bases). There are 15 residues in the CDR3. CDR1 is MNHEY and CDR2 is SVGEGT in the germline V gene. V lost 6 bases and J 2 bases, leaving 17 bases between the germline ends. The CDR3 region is CASRKKRDNAYEQYF. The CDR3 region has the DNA TGTGCCAGCAGAAAGAAGCGGGACAACGCCTACGAGCAGTACTTC.